A selection of T cell receptor beta chains follows, all from one sample in a study of vaccination and CD4 T cells after COVID-19. No antigen has been assigned to these receptors. TCRdb itself ran the PCR reads through MiXCR, one entry per CDR3 protein. The sample carries around 11,000 distinct CDR3 sequences, about 75% recorded once. Sample: CD4+ T cells from blood, cultured in vitro. The origin of the receptors is a human donor who had recovered from COVID-19. Each CDR3 is given with its conserved first and last residue. A clone size is listed for some rows: how often the clone was seen (once, few, many), or a class if it is expanded.

V gene	clone size	CDR3 protein
TRBV19	.	CAVTGGMGNQPQHF
TRBV19	.	CASRVDRDSYEQYF
TRBV27	.	CASSLRAGDYNEQFF
TRBV20-1	.	CSATATGGNGYTF
TRBV27	.	CASSSYRGRKTSGNTGELFF
TRBV30	.	CAWSGLETQYF
TRBV7-2	.	CASSSDGARGATQYF
TRBV5-1	.	CASSLSLSRVNTEAFF
TRBV20-1	.	CSARVGGQDGQPQHF
TRBV20-1	.	CSARHLQGPYGYTF
TRBV7-8	.	CASSLVGGKVYGYTF
TRBV20-1	.	CSALRQGNTEAFF
TRBV2	few	CASSAQGDYGYTF
TRBV5-1	.	CASSGTGSRGEQYF
TRBV6-5	.	CASSYSAANYGYTF
TRBV6-1	.	CAVPGQPMSNSPLHF
TRBV10-1	.	CASSDGGGATGELFF
TRBV25-1	.	CASSESTGNEKLFF
TRBV6-4	.	CASSQSWTGNYGYTF
TRBV19	.	CASRWRGTSNQPQHF
TRBV2	.	CATKTSGRVETQYF
TRBV12-5	.	CASGLVLGETPKEQYF